This T cell receptor beta chain comes out of a study of shared clonotypes between healthy human individuals. The overall study: Each donor's CD4 naive and CD4 memory cells filled three plates apiece, CD8 naive two, and CD8 memory one.

Of note for this clone: What it binds is not known.

The data were produced by immunoSEQ multiplex PCR, yet TCRdb's version contains in-frame clones alone and is incomplete. This sample yields around 550,000 clones, of which about 95% are seen a single time; approximately 0.11% belongs to the top ten. The CDR3 runs to 15 residues. Germline V CDR1 and CDR2: MGHRA, YSYEKL. V shed 1 base and J shed 3 bases, with 11 bases lying between them. Whole-study findings and limits: Specimens sampled were limited to blood, with tissue repertoires likely differing.

Naive-designated CD8 cells lacked CD45RO, were positively enriched for CCR7, and omitted terminally differentiated effector memory CD45RA+ cells. Donors were Caucasian adults residing in Nashville, Tennessee, USA. The sequence derives from a woman in her thirties in good health. This sequence joins TRBV4-1 and TRBJ2-3; D gene uncertain. Sequences were obtained from naive CD8+ T cells sorted from blood. The chain's CDR3 is CASSQGVGGTDTQYF. CDR3 bases: TGCGCCAGCAGCCAAGGCGTCGGTGGAACAGATACGCAGTATTTT.